This T cell receptor beta chain was identified during a study of T-cell reconstitution after alpha-beta-depleted transplantation in children. This CDR3 is built from 16 residues. V gave up 2 bases and J gave up 2 bases, with 14 bases separating them. CDR1 MNHNS and CDR2 SASEGT come from the germline V gene. The authors prepared the TCRbeta library with unique molecular identifiers. Using its own MiXCR run on the PCR reads, TCRdb lists one record per CDR3 protein. Here the sample spans hundreds of thousands of distinct CDR3 sequences, about 33% being singletons. A few counts support this clonotype. The chain couples TRBV6-1 to TRBJ2-3; a possible D gene is TRBD2 (5 bases). The material was PBMCs from the stem cell graft donor, obtained from the stem cell graft. This clonotype originated in a human donor who donated a stem cell graft to a child with aplastic anemia. DNA for the CDR3: TGTGCCAGCAGTGAATTCGAGGGTGGAATCACAGATACGCAGTATTTT. This sequence encodes CASSEFEGGITDTQYF.